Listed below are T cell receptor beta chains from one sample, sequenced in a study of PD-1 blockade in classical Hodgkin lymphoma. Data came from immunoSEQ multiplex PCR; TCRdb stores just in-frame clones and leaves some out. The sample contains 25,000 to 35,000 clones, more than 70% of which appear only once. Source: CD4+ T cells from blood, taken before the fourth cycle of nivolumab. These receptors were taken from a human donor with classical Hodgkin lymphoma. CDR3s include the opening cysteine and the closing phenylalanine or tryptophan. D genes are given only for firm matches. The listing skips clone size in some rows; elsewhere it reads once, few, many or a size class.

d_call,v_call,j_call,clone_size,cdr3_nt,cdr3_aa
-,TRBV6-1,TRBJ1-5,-,TGTGCCAGCAGGTACGACAGCAATCAGCCCCAGCATTTT,CASRYDSNQPQHF
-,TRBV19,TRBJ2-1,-,TGTGCCAGTAGTATCTCGGGGCCTTACAATGAGCAGTTCTTC,CASSISGPYNEQFF
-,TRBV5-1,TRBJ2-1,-,TGCGCCAGCAACCTTAGGGGGAATGAGCAGTTCTTC,CASNLRGNEQFF
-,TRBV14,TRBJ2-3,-,TGTGCCAGCAGCCAAGGAGTCGGTCCCGGCCCTGGCACAGATACGCAGTATTTT,CASSQGVGPGPGTDTQYF
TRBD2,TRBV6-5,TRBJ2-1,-,TGTGCCAGCAGTTTCGGACTAGCGGGGCTCAATGAGCAGTTCTTC,CASSFGLAGLNEQFF
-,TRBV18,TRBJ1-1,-,TGTGCCAGCTCACCATCCCCCCTGACAGTGCTGAACACTGAAGCTTTCTTT,CASSPSPLTVLNTEAFF
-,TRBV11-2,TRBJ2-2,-,TGTGCCAGCAGGGCTAGCGCGAACACCGGGGAGCTGTTTTTT,CASRASANTGELFF
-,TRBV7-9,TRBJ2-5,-,TGTGCCAGCAGCTTACGGGGCGGCGAGACCCAGTACTTC,CASSLRGGETQYF
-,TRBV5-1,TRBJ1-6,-,TGCGCCAGCAGCTTGGGCGCAGATAAATCACCCCTCCACTTT,CASSLGADKSPLHF
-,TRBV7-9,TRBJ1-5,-,TGTGCCAGCAGCTTAGGGGCAGGGTTGTATCAGCCCCAGCATTTT,CASSLGAGLYQPQHF
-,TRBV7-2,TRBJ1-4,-,TGTGCCAGCAGCTTAAATGCAGCAACTAATGAAAAACTGTTTTTT,CASSLNAATNEKLFF
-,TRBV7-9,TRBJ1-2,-,TGTGCCAGCAGCTTACAGGAACTAGGCTATGGCTACACCTTC,CASSLQELGYGYTF
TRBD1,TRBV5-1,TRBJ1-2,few,TGCGCCAGCAGCCAGTCGGGGACAGGGCGATTGGATGCCTATGGCTACACCTTC,CASSQSGTGRLDAYGYTF
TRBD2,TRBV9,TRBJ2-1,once,TGTGCCAGCAGCGTAGGGACTAGCGAGAGGTCCTACAATGAGCAGTTCTTC,CASSVGTSERSYNEQFF
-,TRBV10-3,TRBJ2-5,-,TGTGCCATCAGTGAGGGACAGCAAGAGACCCAGTACTTC,CAISEGQQETQYF
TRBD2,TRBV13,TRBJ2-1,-,TGTGCCAGCAGCTTAGAAGGTTATTGGGCTAGCGGATCGCGATCTTCCTACAATGAGCAGTTCTTC,CASSLEGYWASGSRSSYNEQFF
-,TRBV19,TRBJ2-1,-,TGTGCCAGTACCCGCCGTGAGAGCTCCTACAATGAGCAGTTCTTC,CASTRRESSYNEQFF
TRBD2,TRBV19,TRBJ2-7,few,TGTGCCAGTAGTCAAGGGACTAGCGGGAAAGTCGAGCAGTACTTC,CASSQGTSGKVEQYF
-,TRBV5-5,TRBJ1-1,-,TGTGCCAGCAGCTTGGTAGGACTTTCGAACACTGAAGCTTTCTTT,CASSLVGLSNTEAFF
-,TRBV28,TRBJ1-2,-,TGTGCCAGCAGTTTATGGGAGACCTATGGCTACACCTTC,CASSLWETYGYTF
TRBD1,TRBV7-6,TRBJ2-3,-,TGTGCCAGCAGCTTGGGACAGGGGACAGATACGCAGTATTTT,CASSLGQGTDTQYF
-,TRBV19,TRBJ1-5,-,TGTGCCAGTAGTTTCCGCCTAGACATTAGCAATCAGCCCCAGCATTTT,CASSFRLDISNQPQHF
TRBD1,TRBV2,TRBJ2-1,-,TGTGCCAGCAGTGAAGTTGAACAGGGGGCCAATGAGCAGTTCTTC,CASSEVEQGANEQFF
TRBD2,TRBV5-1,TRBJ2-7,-,TGCGCCAGCAGCTCGGGAGGAAACCCCTACGAGCAGTACTTC,CASSSGGNPYEQYF
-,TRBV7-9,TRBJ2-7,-,TGTGCCAGCAGCTTAGGAGACCCCCATGGAGACTACGAGCAGTACTTC,CASSLGDPHGDYEQYF
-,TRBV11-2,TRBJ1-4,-,TGTGCCAGCAGGAGAACATACTCAACTAATGAAAAACTGTTTTTT,CASRRTYSTNEKLFF
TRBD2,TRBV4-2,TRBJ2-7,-,TGTGCCAGCAGCCAAGGGGTGACTAGCGGGAGCTCCTACGAGCAGTACTTC,CASSQGVTSGSSYEQYF
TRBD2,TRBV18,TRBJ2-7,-,TGTGCCAGCTCACCTAAAGCGGGAGATTTCTACGAGCAGTACTTC,CASSPKAGDFYEQYF
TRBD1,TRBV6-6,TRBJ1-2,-,TGTGCCAGCAGTCGCCCCGGGACAGGGGCTACCTATGGCTACACCTTC,CASSRPGTGATYGYTF
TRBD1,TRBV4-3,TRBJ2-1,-,TGCGCCAGCAGCCAAGATTGGGACAGGAACAATGAGCAGTTCTTC,CASSQDWDRNNEQFF
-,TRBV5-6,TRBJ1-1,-,TGTGCCAGCCAGGGTAGACGGTGGAACACTGAAGCTTTCTTT,CASQGRRWNTEAFF
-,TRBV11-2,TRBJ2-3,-,TGTGCCAGCAGCTCCACAGATACGCAGTATTTT,CASSSTDTQYF
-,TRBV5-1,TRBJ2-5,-,TGCGCCAGCAGCTTGAACGGGAGAAGGGAGACCCAGTACTTC,CASSLNGRRETQYF
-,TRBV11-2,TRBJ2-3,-,TGTGCCAGCAGCTTAGTTGCGGGGATTTACACAGATACGCAGTATTTT,CASSLVAGIYTDTQYF
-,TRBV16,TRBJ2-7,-,TGTGCCAGCACCCAGGACTACATCAACTCCGAGCAGTACTTC,CASTQDYINSEQYF
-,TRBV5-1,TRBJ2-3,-,TGCGCCAGCAGATTGGAAGCAGGAGCAGATACGCAGTATTTT,CASRLEAGADTQYF
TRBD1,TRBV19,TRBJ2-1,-,TGTGCCAGTAGTAACCCGGGACAGGGGGCGGCTGAGCAGTTCTTC,CASSNPGQGAAEQFF
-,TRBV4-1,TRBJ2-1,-,TGCGCCAGCAGCTCAAAAGGTTTTGAAGGGATGGGGAATGAGCAGTTCTTC,CASSSKGFEGMGNEQFF
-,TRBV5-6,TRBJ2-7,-,TGTGCCAGCAGCTTGGCATACGAGCAGTACTTC,CASSLAYEQYF
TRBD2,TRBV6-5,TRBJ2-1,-,TGTGCCAGCAGTTACAAGACTAGCAAGAATGAGCAGTTCTTC,CASSYKTSKNEQFF
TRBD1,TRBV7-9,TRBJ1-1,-,TGTGCCAGCAGCTTAGACAGGGGTGGGACTGAAGCTTTCTTT,CASSLDRGGTEAFF
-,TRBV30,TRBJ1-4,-,TGTGCCTGGAGCGCTCCAAGCGCAGGGAGGTTTTTT,CAWSAPSAGRFF
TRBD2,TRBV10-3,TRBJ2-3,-,TGTGCCATCAGTGAGCGAGGGCTAGCGGGAGGGCCAAGCACAGATACGCAGTATTTT,CAISERGLAGGPSTDTQYF
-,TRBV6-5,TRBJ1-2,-,TGTGCCAGCAGCTCCCGGGACTCCCCCTATGGCTACACCTTC,CASSSRDSPYGYTF
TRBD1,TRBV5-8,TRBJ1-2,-,TGTGCCAGCAGCTCTAAGACAGGGCATTCATATGGCTACACCTTC,CASSSKTGHSYGYTF
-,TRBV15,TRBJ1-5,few,TGTGCCACCAGTTTCAGAGTGGGTAATCAGCCCCAGCATTTT,CATSFRVGNQPQHF
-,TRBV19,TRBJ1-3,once,TGTGCCAGTAAGGTTACCGGGACGGGGTCGGGAAACACCATATATTTT,CASKVTGTGSGNTIYF
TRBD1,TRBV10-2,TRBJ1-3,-,TGCGCCAGCAGAGGATTGGACAGGGACACTGGAAACACCATATATTTT,CASRGLDRDTGNTIYF
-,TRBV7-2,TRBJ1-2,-,TGTGCCAGCAGCTTAGTCGGTGGCGGAATTGGGGACTCTGGCTACACCTTC,CASSLVGGGIGDSGYTF
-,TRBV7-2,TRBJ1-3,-,TGTGCCAGTAAGACGGGGGCGATGGGAAACACCATATATTTT,CASKTGAMGNTIYF
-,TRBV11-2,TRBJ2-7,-,TGTGCCAGCAGCTTGGTGGGTTTCTACGAGCAGTACTTC,CASSLVGFYEQYF
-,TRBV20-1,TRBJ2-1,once,TGCAGTCCCAATAGCCGCAATGAGCAGTTCTTC,CSPNSRNEQFF
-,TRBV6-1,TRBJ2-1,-,TGTGCCAGCAGTGAACTGGAATGGGGGTCCAATGAGCAGTTCTTC,CASSELEWGSNEQFF
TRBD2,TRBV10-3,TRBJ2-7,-,TGTGCCATCGCTTTGGGGGGGTACTCCTACGAGCAGTACTTC,CAIALGGYSYEQYF
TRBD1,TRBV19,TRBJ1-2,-,TGTGCCAGCTCATCCGGGACAGGGGGCGTCAAGGGCTATGGCTACACCTTC,CASSSGTGGVKGYGYTF
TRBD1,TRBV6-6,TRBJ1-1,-,TGTGCCAGCAGTTACCCCGGGACAGGTCACCCTGAAGCTTTCTTT,CASSYPGTGHPEAFF
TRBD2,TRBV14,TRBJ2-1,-,TGTGCCAGCAGCCAAAATAGCGGGAATCAATACTATGAGCAGTTCTTC,CASSQNSGNQYYEQFF
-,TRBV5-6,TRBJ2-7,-,TGTGCCAGCAGCTTGCCGGGCTCGCGCCCCTACGAGCAGTACTTC,CASSLPGSRPYEQYF
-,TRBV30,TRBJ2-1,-,TGTGCCTGGAGTGTATTATGGGCCTACAATGAGCAGTTCTTC,CAWSVLWAYNEQFF